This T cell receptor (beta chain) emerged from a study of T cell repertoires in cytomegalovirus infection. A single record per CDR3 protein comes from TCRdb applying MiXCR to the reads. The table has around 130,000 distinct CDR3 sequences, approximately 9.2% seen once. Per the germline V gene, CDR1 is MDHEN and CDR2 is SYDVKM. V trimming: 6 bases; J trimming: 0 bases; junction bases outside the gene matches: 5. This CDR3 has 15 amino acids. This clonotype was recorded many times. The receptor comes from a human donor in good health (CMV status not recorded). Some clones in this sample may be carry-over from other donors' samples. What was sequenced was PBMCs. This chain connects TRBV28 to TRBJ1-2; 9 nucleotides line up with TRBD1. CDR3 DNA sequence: TGTGCCAGCAGCGGGGGGACAGGGCCTAACTATGGCTACACCTTC. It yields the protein CASSGGTGPNYGYTF.